This T cell receptor beta chain was documented in a study of monozygotic twins with inflammatory bowel disease. General observations from the study: Patient repertoires may carry noise from differing immunosuppressive treatments.

On this clonotype itself: What it recognizes is unknown.

CDR3 size: 13 residues. Germline CDR1 is MNHEY and CDR2 is SMNVEV (reference sequence). TCRdb re-analyzed the 5' RACE reads; it lists each CDR3 protein once, without DNA. This sample's table has under 150,000 distinct CDR3 sequences. Donors gave about 2.6 ml of blood apiece. Sequencing was performed on blood. V usage is TRBV27 and J usage is TRBJ2-7; the TCRdb D gene call, TRBD1, has no DNA to confirm it. The TCR originated in a human donor with ulcerative colitis or Crohn's disease, or a healthy co-twin of an affected twin (not recorded which). CDR3 protein: CASSFRDNYEQYF.